One and the same sample provided the 28 T cell receptor beta chains below, sequenced in a study of OX40 agonist ivuxolimab in advanced cancers. Some clones are missing from TCRdb's copy, which holds only in-frame ones; the method was immunoSEQ multiplex PCR. The repertoire holds 80,000 to 85,000 clones, under 90% seen once, with 6.6% in the top ten. Sequenced material: CD4+ or CD8+ T cells sorted from blood, taken in a trial of the OX40 agonist ivuxolimab. The receptors were sampled from an adult with an advanced solid tumor such as melanoma, head and neck, liver or kidney cancer.

The V gene is TRBV7-2, the J gene TRBJ2-7; D remains unclear. CDR1 is SGHTA, CDR2 FQGNSA, per germline. The CDR3 has 15 residues. Trimming pared 3 bases from V and 3 bases from J, leaving 15 bases between. This chain's CDR3 is CASSFTGMDLYEQYF. The CDR3 DNA reads TGTGCCAGCAGCTTTACCGGTATGGATCTCTACGAGCAGTACTTC.

This sequence joins TRBV4-1 and TRBJ1-1; D is undetermined. This CDR3 comprises 14 residues. V was clipped by 1 base and J by 0 bases, with 6 bases between them. Per germline, CDR1 MGHRA and CDR2 YSYEKL. The CDR3 nucleotides read TGCGCCAGCAGCCAAGGGGTGGTGAACACTGAAGCTTTCTTT. Protein: CASSQGVVNTEAFF.

The gene calls are TRBV2 and TRBJ2-7; TRBD1 agrees at 8 bases. V dropped 7 bases and J dropped 2; count of bases not matched to a gene: 7. The length of the CDR3 is 14 residues. Germline V gene lookup returns CDR1 SNHLY and CDR2 FYNNEI. CDR3 sequence: CASNQDRGPYEQYF. Written as DNA, the CDR3 is TGTGCCAGCAACCAAGACAGGGGCCCCTACGAGCAGTACTTC.

The chain employs TRBV18 and TRBJ1-2, with unresolved D. Germline loops: CDR1 KGHSH, CDR2 LQKENI. The CDR3 sequence is 13 residues long. V was pared by 3 bases and J by 8 bases, with 13 bases between. CDR3: CASSPTAGRGYTF. The DNA of the CDR3 is TGTGCCAGCTCACCTACAGCAGGTCGGGGCTACACCTTC.

The genes are TRBV30 and TRBJ2-1; TRBD2 agrees at 10 bases. The CDR3 is 14 residues long. The germline V gene has CDR1 GTSNPN and CDR2 SVGIG (reference sequence). V shed 0 bases, J shed 8 bases, and the junction held 4 bases outside the gene matches. CDR3 region: CAWSVASGRDEQFF. DNA of the CDR3: TGTGCCTGGAGTGTGGCTAGCGGGAGAGATGAGCAGTTCTTC. The full variable domain, with the rest looked up from reference TRBV30 and TRBJ2-1, is SQTIHQWPATLVQPVGSPLSLECTVEGTSNPNLYWYRQAAGRGLQLLFYSVGIGQISSEVPQNLSASRPQDRQFILSSKKLLLSDSGFYLCAWSVASGRDEQFFGPGTRLTVL.

The gene calls are TRBV5-6 and TRBJ1-2, with D perhaps matching TRBD1 (6 bases). The germline CDR1 and CDR2 sequences are SGHDT and YYEEEE. The V end lost 3 bases, the J end lost 2 bases, and 20 bases lay between the germline ends. CDR3 length: 17 amino acids. The CDR3: CASSYLEDETGNYGYTF. The CDR3, as DNA: TGTGCCAGCAGCTACCTTGAAGATGAGACAGGAAACTATGGCTACACCTTC.

The chain carries TRBV7-9 and TRBJ2-3; unclear D gene. CDR3 size: 14 residues. Per germline, CDR1 SEHNR and CDR2 FQNEAQ (reference sequence). Trimming took off 5 bases at V and 1 base at J, with 10 bases between the two ends. The CDR3 region is CASSPGRGTDTQYF. The CDR3 coding sequence is TGTGCCAGCAGCCCTGGACGGGGCACAGATACGCAGTATTTT.

This chain joins TRBV6-1 and TRBJ1-4; tentative D call: TRBD1 (6 bases). From germline, CDR1 is MNHNS and CDR2 SASEGT. The CDR3 has 13 amino acids. Trimming removed 6 bases from V and 7 bases from J, with 12 bases in between. This CDR3 reads CASSSGEIEKLFF. The CDR3 coding sequence is TGTGCCAGCAGCTCAGGGGAGATTGAAAAACTGTTTTTT.

The chain uses TRBV9 and TRBJ2-3; 13 bases line up with TRBD2. The CDR3 is 16 residues long. Germline V CDR1 and CDR2: SGDLS, YYNGEE. Trimming cost V 0 bases and J 5 bases; bases outside gene matches: 3. CDR3 DNA sequence: TGTGCCAGCAGCGTAGGGACTAGCGGGAGCGGAGATACGCAGTATTTT. This codes for CASSVGTSGSGDTQYF.

The chain recombines TRBV28 with TRBJ2-7, with 12 positions matching TRBD2. There are 18 residues in the CDR3. Per the germline V gene, CDR1 is MDHEN and CDR2 is SYDVKM. J was trimmed by 0 bases and V by 3 bases; bases with no gene match: 9. Here the CDR3 reads CASSLGLAGPTTSYEQYF. The CDR3 DNA is TGTGCCAGCAGTTTGGGACTAGCGGGTCCCACCACCTCCTACGAGCAGTACTTC.

The chain joins TRBV4-2 to TRBJ2-3; D assignment may be TRBD1 or TRBD2 (5 bases each). Trimming shortened V by 3 bases and J by 2 bases, and 12 bases separated the two germline ends. The germline V gene has CDR1 LGHNA and CDR2 YNFKEQ. This CDR3 has 15 amino acids. The CDR3: CASSQGPGATDTQYF. CDR3 nucleotides: TGTGCCAGCAGCCAGGGACCCGGTGCCACAGATACGCAGTATTTT.

In this sample, this clone turned up many times. The chain couples TRBV6-6 to TRBJ1-2; D might be TRBD1 (5 bases). CDR1 and CDR2 (germline): MNHNY, SVGAGI (reference sequence). The germline V and J ends were trimmed by 3 bases and 5 bases, with 10 bases remaining between them. The CDR3 has 13 residues. CDR3 in amino acids: CASSYSGAYGYTF. CDR3 bases: TGTGCCAGCAGTTATTCTGGGGCTTATGGCTACACCTTC.

The chain combines TRBV7-2 with TRBJ2-7; 8 bases match TRBD2. The CDR3 runs to 16 residues. The germline V gene has CDR1 SGHTA and CDR2 FQGNSA. The V and J ends lost 0 bases and 6 bases, in that order; junction bases with no gene match: 10. The CDR3 nucleotides read TGTGCCAGCAGCTTAGCCCCCCCGACTAGCGTGGGCGAGCAGTACTTC. Translation gives CASSLAPPTSVGEQYF.

This clone occurred a few times. This chain connects TRBV6-5 to TRBJ1-2; 8 bases line up with TRBD1. J gave up 0 bases and V 0 bases, and 3 bases lay outside the gene matches. Germline CDR1 and CDR2: MNHEY and SVGAGI. CDR3 length equals 16 residues. CDR3 nucleotides: TGTGCCAGCAGTTACTCAACGACAGGGGCTAACTATGGCTACACCTTC. Translated, it gives CASSYSTTGANYGYTF.

This rearrangement joins TRBV6-5 to TRBJ2-5; D ambiguous. The CDR3 is 13 residues long. Germline-derived CDR1 and CDR2 are MNHEY and SVGAGI. V lost 6 bases, J lost 4 bases, and 12 bases lay in between. In nucleotides, the CDR3 is TGTGCCAGCAGCCCCCCGGCATTAGAGACCCAGTACTTC. This translates into CASSPPALETQYF.

The chain links TRBV2 to TRBJ2-5, with D perhaps TRBD1 or TRBD2 (5 bases each). Trimming shortened V by 1 base and J by 9 bases, and 15 bases separated the two germline ends. This CDR3 has 14 residues. Per germline, CDR1 SNHLY and CDR2 FYNNEI. The CDR3 sequence is CASSEGGALGAQYF. DNA of the CDR3: TGTGCCAGCAGTGAAGGTGGGGCTTTGGGGGCCCAGTACTTC. Using reference TRBV2 and TRBJ2-5 for the parts outside the CDR3, the full variable domain is EPEVTQTPSHQVTQMGQEVILRCVPISNHLYFYWYRQILGQKVEFLVSFYNNEISEKSEIFDDQFSVERPDGSNFTLKIRSTKLEDSAMYFCASSEGGALGAQYFGPGTRLLVL.

The chain couples TRBV2 to TRBJ2-5; TRBD1 aligns across 7 bases. This CDR3 contains 15 residues. CDR1 is SNHLY and CDR2 is FYNNEI in the germline V gene. V lost 5 bases, J lost 5 bases, and 11 bases stayed unmatched. The chain's CDR3 is CASSSNRGPNETQYF. CDR3 in DNA: TGTGCCAGCAGTAGCAACAGGGGCCCCAATGAGACCCAGTACTTC.

The chain is built from TRBV10-3 and TRBJ2-1, with TRBD1 matching over 10 bases. J was trimmed by 5 bases and V by 0 bases; bases with no gene match: 7. The CDR3 covers 17 residues. The V gene's germline CDR1 is ENHRY and CDR2 SYGVKD. The CDR3 loop is CAISESMGTGVDNEQFF. In DNA form, the CDR3 reads TGTGCCATCAGTGAGTCGATGGGGACAGGGGTCGACAATGAGCAGTTCTTC.

This chain uses TRBV7-3 with TRBJ2-1, with TRBD2 identical over 12 bases. The CDR3 loop spans 15 amino acids. Germline CDR1 SGHTA, CDR2 FQGTGA. Trimming removed 5 bases from V and 7 bases from J; junction bases left unmatched: 6. The CDR3 loop reads CASSRGLAGKNEQFF. The CDR3 DNA follows: TGTGCCAGCAGCCGAGGACTAGCGGGAAAGAATGAGCAGTTCTTC.

This chain connects TRBV5-6 to TRBJ2-5; 9 bases align to TRBD1. TRBJ2-7 matches the DNA end more closely, so the J call is doubtful. This CDR3 spans 16 amino acids. Germline lookup yields CDR1 SGHDT and CDR2 YYEEEE. The CDR3 spells CASSSGTGLLRYEQYF. The CDR3 bases are TGTGCCAGCAGCTCCGGGACAGGGCTTTTGAGGTACGAGCAGTACTTC.

The rearrangement links TRBV11-2 to TRBJ2-7; D may match TRBD1 or TRBD2 (5 bases each). CDR3 size: 15 residues. V was cut by 5 bases and J by 7 bases, with 21 bases left in between. Germline lookup yields CDR1 SGHAT and CDR2 FQNNGV. The CDR3 DNA reads TGTGCCAGCAGCCCGACGGCCGGGACCGGAGGAGAGCAGTACTTC. It encodes CASSPTAGTGGEQYF.

The chain's CDR3 is CASSSPGQGYEQYF. Written as DNA, the CDR3 is TGTGCCAGCAGCTCCCCGGGACAGGGCTACGAGCAGTACTTC. The J gene is TRBJ2-7, the V gene TRBV11-2; 9 nucleotides line up with TRBD1. Trimming took 4 bases from V and 3 from J; bases not matched to a gene: 4. Per the germline V gene, CDR1 is SGHAT and CDR2 is FQNNGV. The CDR3 has 14 residues.

DNA of the CDR3: TGTGCCAGCAGCCCAAGGGATGCACAGGTCGAGCAGTACTTC. Translated: CASSPRDAQVEQYF. The chain combines TRBV7-9 with TRBJ2-7; perhaps TRBD1 as D (5 bases). Germline assignment: CDR1 SEHNR and CDR2 FQNEAQ (reference sequence). There are 14 residues in the CDR3. Between the trimmed V and J ends, which lost 5 bases and 6 bases, there was a span of 17 bases.

The genes are TRBV4-3 and TRBJ2-1; 10 bases fit TRBD2. V gave up 4 bases and J gave up 4 bases; unmatched junction bases: 7. The germline V gene has CDR1 LGHNA and CDR2 YSLEER. The CDR3 is 16 amino acids. For the CDR3, the DNA is TGCGCCAGCAGCCTCTCAGCGGGAGGGGGTTACAATGAGCAGTTCTTC. Protein: CASSLSAGGGYNEQFF.

V and J are TRBV10-3 and TRBJ1-2, with 7 bases fitting TRBD1. J gave up 2 bases and V 2 bases, and 5 bases lay outside the gene matches. The germline gives CDR1 ENHRY, CDR2 SYGVKD. CDR3 length equals 15 residues. The CDR3 reads CAISEQGQRNYGYTF. Here the CDR3 DNA reads TGTGCCATCAGTGAGCAGGGACAGAGAAACTATGGCTACACCTTC.

CDR3 loop: CASSLGGSATGELFF. In nucleotides, the CDR3 is TGTGCCAGCAGCTTAGGAGGCAGCGCCACCGGGGAGCTGTTTTTT. V is TRBV7-2 and J is TRBJ2-2; D remains unclear. V dropped 1 base and J dropped 4 bases, with 10 bases sitting between them. Germline CDR1 SGHTA, CDR2 FQGNSA. The CDR3 has 15 residues. Based on the CDR3 plus reference TRBV7-2 and TRBJ2-2, the full variable domain is GAGVSQSPSNKVTEKGKDVELRCDPISGHTALYWYRQSLGQGLEFLIYFQGNSAPDKSGLPSDRFSAERTGGSVSTLTIQRTQQEDSAVYLCASSLGGSATGELFFGEGSRLTVL.

The V and J genes are TRBV27 and TRBJ2-5; unclear D gene. V was clipped by 4 bases and J by 5 bases, with 14 bases between them. The CDR3 loop spans 14 amino acids. Germline CDR1 is MNHEY and CDR2 is SMNVEV (reference sequence). CDR3 loop: CASSSSRAWETQYF. CDR3 nucleotide sequence: TGTGCCAGCAGTTCCTCACGGGCTTGGGAGACCCAGTACTTC.

The chain uses TRBV4-2 and TRBJ2-7; TRBD1 matches at 9 bases. Germline V gene data show CDR1 as LGHNA and CDR2 as YNFKEQ. CDR3 length equals 20 residues. Unmatched junction bases numbered 20, after V lost 1 base and J lost 4 bases. The CDR3 reads CASSQGPPGATGGAAYEQYF. CDR3 DNA: TGTGCCAGCAGCCAAGGACCCCCGGGCGCGACAGGGGGAGCCGCTTACGAGCAGTACTTC.